This T cell receptor (beta chain) was identified during a study of T cells in Graves' hyperthyroidism and ophthalmopathy. The CDR3 regions of TCR beta were amplified from RNA transcripts. The TCR CDR3 first-round RT-PCR relied on the HTBI primer set. TCRdb ran MiXCR on the multiplex PCR reads and lists one entry per CDR3 protein. The table has about 290,000 distinct CDR3 sequences, about an eighth seen once. Patients were excluded because of uncontrolled infection, other autoimmune disease, pregnancy or lactation. V lost 3 bases and J lost 0; bases outside the gene matches: 9. The CDR3 length is 19 residues. Germline CDR1 reads LNHDA; CDR2 reads SQIVND (reference sequence).

The chain links TRBV19 to TRBJ2-1; 12 positions agree with TRBD2. The material sequenced was blood. This receptor was identified in a woman in her 30s with Graves' hyperthyroidism that later progressed to Graves' ophthalmopathy. CDR3 DNA sequence: TGTGCCAGTAGTATCGCTAGCGGGAGGGTCCTGAGCTCCTACAATGAGCAGTTCTTC. As protein: CASSIASGRVLSSYNEQFF. Looking up the rest from reference TRBV19 and TRBJ2-1 gives the full variable domain: DGGITQSPKYLFRKEGQNVTLSCEQNLNHDAMYWYRQDPGQGLRLIYYSQIVNDFQKGDIAEGYSVSREKKESFPLTVTSAQKNPTAFYLCASSIASGRVLSSYNEQFFGPGTRLTVL.